This entry lists 10 T cell receptor beta chains sequenced from one sample in a study of blood T cell repertoires in COVID-19. The protocol was immunoSEQ multiplex PCR, while the TCRdb copy is restricted to in-frame clones and leaves out a portion. The sample records about 160,000 clones, around 84% being singletons. The sample consisted of peripheral blood. All receptors derive from a woman aged 50 to 60 with COVID-19, enrolled during active disease.

The chain couples TRBV2 to TRBJ2-5; D gene unclear. The CDR3 length is 11 residues. Germline loops: CDR1 SNHLY, CDR2 FYNNEI. Trimming shortened V by 3 bases and J by 5 bases, and 4 bases separated the two germline ends. The CDR3 reads CASSDPETQYF. The CDR3 nucleotides are TGTGCCAGCAGTGATCCTGAGACCCAGTACTTC.

This chain joins TRBV5-1 and TRBJ2-5; tentative D call: TRBD2 (7 bases). The CDR3 consists of 15 residues. V shed 4 bases and J shed 1 base, with 14 bases lying between them. The V gene's germline CDR1 is SGHRS and CDR2 YFSETQ. In DNA, the CDR3 is TGCGCCAGCAGCATACGGGGGGCCCTCCAAGAGACCCAGTACTTC. Translating it yields CASSIRGALQETQYF.

The chain recombines TRBV5-6 with TRBJ1-2; TRBD1 agrees at 7 bases. Trimming cost V 3 bases and J 4 bases; bases outside gene matches: 6. The germline CDR1 and CDR2 sequences are SGHDT and YYEEEE. CDR3 size: 14 residues. This CDR3 is CASSSQGQLYGYTF. DNA of the CDR3: TGTGCCAGCAGCTCGCAGGGACAGCTCTATGGCTACACCTTC.

The gene calls are TRBV27 and TRBJ2-3, with 8 bases fitting TRBD2. The CDR3 is 16 residues long. V trimming: 7 bases; J trimming: 2 bases; junction bases outside the gene matches: 11. CDR1 is MNHEY and CDR2 is SMNVEV in the germline V gene (reference sequence). CDR3 in amino acids: CASMGRVAGTTDTQYF. CDR3 bases: TGTGCCAGCATGGGGAGGGTAGCGGGGACCACAGATACGCAGTATTTT.

The rearrangement uses TRBV11-3 and TRBJ2-2; a possible D gene is TRBD1 (7 bases). The CDR3 is 16 residues long. Per germline, CDR1 SGHNT and CDR2 YENEEA. V lost 5 bases to trimming and J lost 4 bases, with 17 bases between them. The CDR3 DNA follows: TGTGCCAGCAGCCCTCGCGGCGGGACAGCCACCGGGGAGCTGTTTTTT. Its translation: CASSPRGGTATGELFF.

The chain couples TRBV19 to TRBJ2-3; TRBD2 aligns across 11 bases. CDR1 and CDR2 (germline): LNHDA, SQIVND (reference sequence). The CDR3 runs to 14 residues. With V trimmed by 7 bases and J by 3 bases, 3 bases remained unmatched. CDR3 bases: TGTGCCAGTAACCTAGCGGGGGGAACAGATACGCAGTATTTT. Translation gives CASNLAGGTDTQYF.

J is TRBJ1-4 and V is TRBV4-1, with D perhaps matching TRBD1 (6 bases). The V gene's germline CDR1 is MGHRA and CDR2 YSYEKL. With 4 bases removed from V and 7 bases from J, the gap between germline ends came to 16 bases. There are 15 residues in the CDR3. The CDR3 bases are TGCGCCAGCAGCCCGCGGACAGCAACGGGTGAAAAACTGTTTTTT. Translation: CASSPRTATGEKLFF.

J is TRBJ2-7 and V is TRBV24-1; D might be TRBD1 (6 bases). The V end was cut by 4 bases, the J end by 0 bases, with 9 bases between. Germline V CDR1 and CDR2: KGHDR, SFDVKD. CDR3 length equals 14 residues. The CDR3 sequence is CATSDPGHSYEQYF. In DNA form, the CDR3 reads TGTGCCACCAGTGACCCGGGACACTCCTACGAGCAGTACTTC.

This chain connects TRBV19 to TRBJ1-4; unclear D gene. Germline V CDR1 and CDR2: LNHDA, SQIVND (reference sequence). V gave up 5 bases and J gave up 3 bases, with 10 bases separating them. The CDR3 extends over 14 amino acids. Here the CDR3 reads CASSLREANEKLFF. The DNA of the CDR3 is TGTGCCAGTAGTTTGCGGGAGGCTAATGAAAAACTGTTTTTT.

The J gene is TRBJ2-5, the V gene TRBV19, with 7 nucleotides matching TRBD1. Germline V gene sequence: CDR1 LNHDA, CDR2 SQIVND (reference sequence). V trimming: 4 bases; J trimming: 5 bases; junction bases outside the gene matches: 4. The CDR3 loop spans 13 amino acids. The DNA for the CDR3 is TGTGCCAGTAGTACGACAGGGACGGAGACCCAGTACTTC. It codes for CASSTTGTETQYF.